This passage covers 8 T cell receptor beta chains from one sample sequenced in a study of OX40 agonist ivuxolimab in advanced cancers. The assay was immunoSEQ multiplex PCR, and TCRdb's table has in-frame clones only and misses some. Found here are tens of thousands of clones, 87% of them singletons; the top ten hold less than 2%. The specimen was CD4+ or CD8+ T cells sorted from blood, collected in a trial of the OX40 agonist ivuxolimab. These receptors were taken from an adult with an advanced solid tumor such as melanoma, head and neck, liver or kidney cancer.

The V and J genes are TRBV7-9 and TRBJ2-3; 16 nucleotides line up with TRBD2. CDR1 is SEHNR, CDR2 FQNEAQ, per germline (reference sequence). The length of the CDR3 is 18 residues. Trimming cost V 5 bases and J 0 bases; bases outside gene matches: 5. The CDR3 DNA reads TGTGCCAGCAGCGATCCGGGACTAGCGGGGGGGAGCACAGATACGCAGTATTTT. Protein product: CASSDPGLAGGSTDTQYF. The whole variable domain, remainder taken from reference TRBV7-9 and TRBJ2-3, is DTGVSQNPRHKITKRGQNVTFRCDPISEHNRLYWYRQTLGQGPEFLTYFQNEAQLEKSRLLSDRFSAERPKGSFSTLEIQRTEQGDSAMYLCASSDPGLAGGSTDTQYFGPGTRLTVL.

This chain connects TRBV5-1 to TRBJ2-1, with TRBD2 matching over 16 bases. Trimming removed 3 bases from V and 2 bases from J; junction bases left unmatched: 17. Germline loops: CDR1 SGHRS, CDR2 YFSETQ. The CDR3 has 22 amino acids. The CDR3 protein is CASSSPLTGTSGGGNTYNEQFF. The CDR3, as DNA: TGCGCCAGCAGCTCCCCCCTCACCGGGACTAGCGGGGGGGGGAATACCTACAATGAGCAGTTCTTC.

This chain uses TRBV6-4 with TRBJ2-4; TRBD2 agrees at 8 bases. V was pared by 6 bases and J by 0 bases, with 1 base of the junction left unmatched. Germline CDR1 MRHNA, CDR2 SNTAGT. This CDR3 contains 14 residues. The CDR3 bases are TGTGCCAGCAGCGCGGGGGGAGCCAAAAACATTCAGTACTTC. Translated: CASSAGGAKNIQYF.

The chain couples TRBV5-1 to TRBJ2-3; TRBD2 aligns across 16 bases. From germline, CDR1 is SGHRS and CDR2 YFSETQ. J lost 5 bases, V lost 7 bases, and 10 bases had no gene match. The CDR3 spans 17 residues. CDR3 in amino acids: CASLPGTSGRALDTQYF. CDR3 nucleotides: TGCGCCAGCCTACCCGGGACTAGCGGGAGGGCCTTAGATACGCAGTATTTT.

The chain is built from TRBV6-1 and TRBJ2-5; TRBD1 aligns across 7 bases. V lost 5 bases and J lost 3; bases outside the gene matches: 9. The CDR3 contains 15 residues. The germline V gene has CDR1 MNHNS and CDR2 SASEGT. Here the CDR3 DNA reads TGTGCCAGCAGTCACCCGGGACAGCTAGAAGAGACCCAGTACTTC. It yields the protein CASSHPGQLEETQYF.

The J gene is TRBJ1-5, the V gene TRBV29-1; possibly TRBD1 for D (6 bases). Trimming took off 8 bases at V and 7 bases at J, with 24 bases between the two ends. Germline V gene data show CDR1 as SQVTM and CDR2 as ANQGSEA. The CDR3 is 15 residues long. For the CDR3, the DNA is TGCAGCACAAGAACCCCAGACAGGTGGGGACAGCCCCAGCATTTT. Translation: CSTRTPDRWGQPQHF.

The chain links TRBV6-5 to TRBJ2-3; D call uncertain. The CDR3 sequence is 14 residues long. Germline CDR1 MNHEY, CDR2 SVGAGI. The V and J ends lost 5 bases and 6 bases respectively, with 15 bases between them. The CDR3 reads CASSQGVAADTQYF. CDR3 coding DNA: TGTGCCAGCAGTCAAGGAGTAGCAGCGGATACGCAGTATTTT.

V and J are TRBV5-1 and TRBJ2-1; 7 positions agree with TRBD1. The CDR3 loop spans 17 amino acids. Germline CDR1 is SGHRS and CDR2 is YFSETQ. V lost 1 base, J lost 7 bases, and 14 bases stayed unmatched. DNA of the CDR3: TGCGCCAGCAGCTTGACCCAACAGGGGATTCCTGGGAATGAGCAGTTCTTC. Translating it yields CASSLTQQGIPGNEQFF.